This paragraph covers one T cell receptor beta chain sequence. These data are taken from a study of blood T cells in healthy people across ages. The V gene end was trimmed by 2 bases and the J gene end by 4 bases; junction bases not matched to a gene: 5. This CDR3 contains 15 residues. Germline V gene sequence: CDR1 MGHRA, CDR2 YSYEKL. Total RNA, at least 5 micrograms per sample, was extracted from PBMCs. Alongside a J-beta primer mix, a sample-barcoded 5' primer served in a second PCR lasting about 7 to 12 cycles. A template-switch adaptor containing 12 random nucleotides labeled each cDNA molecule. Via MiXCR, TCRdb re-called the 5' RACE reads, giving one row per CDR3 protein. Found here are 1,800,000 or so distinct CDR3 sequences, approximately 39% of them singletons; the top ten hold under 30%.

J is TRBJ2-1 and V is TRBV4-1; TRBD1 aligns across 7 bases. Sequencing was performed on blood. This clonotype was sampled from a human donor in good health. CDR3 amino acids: CASSQWRQGYNEQFF. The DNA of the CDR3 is TGCGCCAGCAGCCAATGGAGACAGGGATACAATGAGCAGTTCTTC.